These 17 T cell receptor beta chains were all obtained from the same sample, sequenced in a study of T and B cells in COVID-19 patients. BIOMED2 TRB-A/B primer pools were used in multiplex TRB PCR. TCRdb reanalysed the multiplex PCR reads using MiXCR and keeps one entry per CDR3 protein. The sample shows approximately 8,000 distinct CDR3 sequences, roughly 23% of them seen only once. From blood, about 230-500 ng of genomic DNA served as TRB template. The source material was blood. The receptors here all came from a human donor who had recovered from COVID-19.

A remark on this clonotype: Sequence at one end of the junction differs from germline and may be a read error. This chain connects TRBV20-1 to TRBJ2-7, with D possibly matching TRBD1 (6 bases). This CDR3 has 16 residues. CDR1 DFQATT and CDR2 SNEGSKA come from the germline V gene (reference sequence). CDR3 DNA: TGCAGTGCTAGTCACAAAGCCAGGGGTTTCGGGTACGAGCAGTGCTTC. Its translation: CSASHKARGFGYEQCF.

The chain joins TRBV20-1 to TRBJ2-5, with 13 bases matching TRBD2. The CDR3 extends over 18 amino acids. The germline CDR1 and CDR2 sequences are DFQATT and SNEGSKA (reference sequence). Trimming cost V 1 base and J 5 bases; bases outside gene matches: 13. As DNA, the CDR3 is TGCAGTGCTAGAGCAGTGGGACTAGCGGGACCAAGGGGGGAGACCCAGTACTTC. This encodes CSARAVGLAGPRGETQYF.

In this sample, this clonotype turned up many times. The V and J genes are TRBV6-5 and TRBJ1-1, with D perhaps TRBD1 (6 bases). Trimming took 2 bases from V and 5 from J, leaving 15 bases between them. The CDR3 has 15 amino acids. The V gene's germline CDR1 is MNHEY and CDR2 SVGAGI. CDR3 bases: TGTGCCAGCAGTTACGAAGGGGGGCGTCGGACTGAAGCTTTCTTT. Translated, it gives CASSYEGGRRTEAFF.

V and J are TRBV19 and TRBJ1-1; 9 nucleotides line up with TRBD1. Germline V CDR1 and CDR2: LNHDA, SQIVND (reference sequence). This CDR3 has 13 residues. Losses at the gene ends were 3 bases for V and 10 bases for J; bases not matched to a gene: 6. The CDR3 region is CASSISTGGRAFF. In DNA form, the CDR3 reads TGTGCCAGTAGTATTTCGACAGGGGGTCGAGCTTTCTTT.

This clonotype was detected many times. The chain combines TRBV12-3 or TRBV12-4 with TRBJ1-6, with D unresolved. CDR3 length: 15 residues. With 3 bases removed from V and 9 bases from J, the gap between germline ends came to 15 bases. The CDR3 is CASSFSTFGASPLHF. Here the CDR3 DNA reads TGTGCCAGCAGTTTTAGTACCTTCGGTGCTTCACCCCTCCACTTT.

Ten or more counts support this clonotype. The CDR3 here is CASSYSLNTEAFF. The CDR3 region has the DNA TGTGCCAGCAGTTACTCCCTGAACACTGAAGCTTTCTTT. The chain uses TRBV6-5 and TRBJ1-1, with D uncertain. The V gene lost 0 bases and the J gene lost 0 bases, with 2 bases spanning the gap. The CDR3 runs 13 residues. CDR1 and CDR2 from the germline V gene are MNHEY and SVGAGI.

The V and J genes are TRBV6-2 or TRBV6-3 and TRBJ1-5; D is uncertain. This CDR3 spans 14 amino acids. Germline V gene sequence: CDR1 MNHEY, CDR2 SVGEGT. Between the trimmed V and J ends, which lost 6 bases and 3 bases, there was a span of 12 bases. CDR3: CASRTGGNNQPQHF. The CDR3 DNA reads TGTGCCAGCAGGACCGGAGGCAACAATCAGCCCCAGCATTTT.

At least ten counts were recorded for this clonotype. The chain links TRBV7-9 to TRBJ1-4; D gene unclear. V shed 3 bases and J shed 8 bases, with 13 bases lying between them. Germline assignment: CDR1 SEHNR and CDR2 FQNEAQ (reference sequence). The CDR3 totals 14 residues. CDR3 protein: CASSFGVGGEKLFF. CDR3 sequence (DNA): TGTGCCAGCAGCTTTGGAGTGGGAGGGGAAAAACTGTTTTTT.

This chain uses TRBV12-3 or TRBV12-4 with TRBJ1-1, with D uncertain. V was cut by 3 bases and J by 4 bases, with 12 bases left in between. This CDR3 is built from 14 residues. The CDR3 DNA is TGTGCCAGCAGTTTCTCAGGCCGCGCCACTGAAGCTTTCTTT. Translation: CASSFSGRATEAFF.

This clonotype rates as medium-sized. The V and J genes are TRBV6-5 and TRBJ2-5; D unresolved. The CDR3 is 12 residues long. Trimming left V 6 bases short and J 5 bases short, with 10 bases between. From germline, CDR1 is MNHEY and CDR2 SVGAGI. CDR3: CASRNSPETQYF. The CDR3 nucleotides read TGTGCCAGCAGGAACTCTCCGGAGACCCAGTACTTC.

The count of this clonotype is one. A much more abundant neighbour one base away suggests this may be a read error. The chain links TRBV27 to TRBJ1-6; D is uncertain. CDR3 length equals 15 residues. Germline V lookup: CDR1 MNHEY, CDR2 SMNVEV (reference sequence). V was trimmed by 2 bases and J by 7 bases, leaving 12 bases between them. As DNA, the CDR3 is TGTGCCAGCAGTTTAGACGGAGCTCTAAATTCACCCCTCCACTTT. It is translated as CASSLDGALNSPLHF.

This clonotype is medium-sized by share. V is TRBV5-5 and J is TRBJ2-7; the D gene is possibly TRBD2 (6 bases). Germline assignment: CDR1 SGHKS and CDR2 YYEKEE (reference sequence). V lost 2 bases to trimming and J lost 0 bases, with 21 bases between them. The CDR3 is 18 residues long. Written as DNA, the CDR3 is TGTGCCAGCAGCTTAAGGGGACGGGACTTTTATGTCTCCTACGAGCAGTACTTC. Encoded protein: CASSLRGRDFYVSYEQYF.

By proportion, this clonotype is medium-sized. CDR3 nucleotides: TGTGCCAGCAGCACGCGCCGGGAAACCGGGGAGCTGTTTTTT. Residues: CASSTRRETGELFF. The chain uses TRBV13 and TRBJ2-2; TRBD2 is a possible D gene (5 bases). Trimming took off 5 bases at V and 5 bases at J, with 12 bases between the two ends. This CDR3 contains 14 residues. CDR1 and CDR2 (germline): PRHDT, FYEKMQ (reference sequence).

This clonotype was counted only a few times. V gene TRBV4-3 combines with J gene TRBJ2-7, with TRBD2 identical over 12 bases. The CDR3 spans 14 residues. V shed 0 bases, J shed 10 bases, and the junction held 4 bases outside the gene matches. Germline V gives CDR1 LGHNA, CDR2 YSLEER. CDR3 in amino acids: CASSQETSGGYQYF. The CDR3 nucleotides are TGCGCCAGCAGCCAAGAGACTAGCGGGGGCTATCAGTACTTC.

The rearrangement uses TRBV7-6 and TRBJ2-7, with 9 bases identical to TRBD1. The CDR3 is made up of 14 amino acids. Trimming took 4 bases from V and 6 from J; bases not matched to a gene: 7. Germline lookup yields CDR1 SGHVS and CDR2 FNYEAQ. This CDR3 reads CASSWDRERGEQYF. The DNA of the CDR3 is TGTGCCAGCAGCTGGGACAGGGAGAGGGGCGAGCAGTACTTC.

This clonotype was detected ten times or more. This sequence joins TRBV11-2 and TRBJ2-1; 7 nucleotides agree with TRBD2. In germline, CDR1 is SGHAT, CDR2 FQNNGV. Losses at the gene ends were 6 bases for V and 7 bases for J; bases not matched to a gene: 21. This CDR3 is 18 amino acids long. The CDR3 spells CASSWPRDGGSSLNEQFF. DNA for the CDR3: TGTGCCAGCAGTTGGCCCCGGGATGGCGGGAGTTCTTTAAATGAGCAGTTCTTC.

This clonotype is judged medium-sized. The V gene is TRBV19, the J gene TRBJ2-2; D gene uncertain. Germline assignment: CDR1 LNHDA and CDR2 SQIVND (reference sequence). CDR3 length: 13 residues. V shed 3 bases and J shed 7 bases, with 9 bases lying between them. In nucleotides, the CDR3 is TGTGCCAGTAGTATGTCCCCCAACGGGGAGCTGTTTTTT. Protein sequence: CASSMSPNGELFF.